The 30 T cell receptor beta chains reported below all come from one sample, sequenced in a study of shared T cell receptors in the human thymus. Sequencing was performed with immunoSEQ multiplex PCR; in TCRdb, only in-frame clones are kept and a portion is missing. The sample lists hundreds of thousands of clones, 87% occurring once. These records were also assigned to another study, of human thymus T cells.

The source material was thymocytes. The receptors shown here come from a boy under two years old with a congenital heart defect.

This rearrangement joins TRBV7-2 to TRBJ2-7; 8 bases are shared with TRBD1. The V gene's germline CDR1 is SGHTA and CDR2 FQGNSA. With V trimmed by 1 base and J by 5 bases, 10 bases remained unmatched. This CDR3 has 16 residues. This CDR3 is CASSLGPGQDLNEQYF. The CDR3 nucleotides are TGTGCCAGCAGCTTAGGTCCGGGACAGGATCTCAACGAGCAGTACTTC.

The chain combines TRBV18 with TRBJ1-1; tentative D call: TRBD1 (6 bases). V was shortened by 3 bases and J by 0 bases, with 11 bases between the two germline ends. The CDR3 totals 15 residues. In germline, CDR1 is KGHSH, CDR2 LQKENI. The CDR3 DNA reads as TGTGCCAGCTCACCGGACAGATCAATGAACACTGAAGCTTTCTTT. Its translation: CASSPDRSMNTEAFF.

The chain combines TRBV19 with TRBJ2-7; D may be TRBD2 (6 bases). From germline, CDR1 is LNHDA and CDR2 SQIVND (reference sequence). This CDR3 comprises 14 residues. The V and J ends lost 3 bases and 0 bases respectively, with 9 bases between them. CDR3: CASSISGSSYEQYF. The CDR3 nucleotides read TGTGCCAGTAGTATTTCCGGGAGCTCCTACGAGCAGTACTTC.

V and J are TRBV5-4 and TRBJ1-2, with 9 bases fitting TRBD1. V was clipped by 5 bases and J by 8 bases; unmatched bases: 13. This CDR3 has 15 residues. CDR1 SGHNT and CDR2 YYREEE come from the germline V gene (reference sequence). The CDR3, as DNA: TGTGCCAGCAGTTTCCGGGACAGGGAAATGCGAGGCTACACCTTC. Translating gives CASSFRDREMRGYTF. The whole variable domain, remainder taken from reference TRBV5-4 and TRBJ1-2, is ETGVTQSPTHLIKTRGQQVTLRCSSQSGHNTVSWYQQALGQGPQFIFQYYREEENGRGNFPPRFSGLQFPNYSSELNVNALELDDSALYLCASSFRDREMRGYTFGSGTRLTVV.

A few counts support this clone. The chain couples TRBV9 to TRBJ2-2; D may be TRBD1 (9 bases). The CDR3 sequence is 17 residues long. Germline-derived CDR1 and CDR2 are SGDLS and YYNGEE. V was trimmed by 3 bases and J by 7 bases, leaving 22 bases between them. CDR3 sequence reads: CASSGSGTGSYGGELFF. The CDR3 DNA follows: TGTGCCAGCAGCGGTAGCGGGACAGGGTCTTATGGCGGGGAGCTGTTTTTT.

V gene TRBV30 combines with J gene TRBJ1-1, with 10 bases matching TRBD1. Germline values: CDR1 GTSNPN, CDR2 SVGIG (reference sequence). This CDR3 is 18 amino acids long. Trimming at V came to 1 base and at J to 1 base, leaving 12 bases not matched to a gene. The CDR3 region is CAWSAKSGTGEGNTEAFF. The CDR3 bases are TGTGCCTGGAGTGCCAAATCCGGGACAGGGGAGGGGAACACTGAAGCTTTCTTT.

This chain links TRBV21-1 with TRBJ1-5; whether TRBD1, the table's D call, matches the DNA was not checked. TRBV21-1 is a known pseudogene. The length of the CDR3 is 15 residues. CDR3 coding DNA: TGTGCCAGCAGCAAAAGATCAGACAGCCATCAGCCCCAGCATTTT. This gives the protein CASSKRSDSHQPQHF.

There are a few counts of this clone. V is TRBV4-1 and J is TRBJ2-1; the match to TRBD2 covers 11 bases. The CDR3 is made up of 17 amino acids. Trimming cost V 5 bases and J 0 bases; bases outside gene matches: 6. Germline V CDR1 and CDR2: MGHRA, YSYEKL. In nucleotides, the CDR3 is TGCGCCAGCAGCTTGGGGACTAGCGGACGCTCCTACAATGAGCAGTTCTTC. It translates to CASSLGTSGRSYNEQFF.

This chain connects TRBV6-5 to TRBJ1-1; possibly TRBD1 for D (6 bases). Germline V gene sequence: CDR1 MNHEY, CDR2 SVGAGI. The CDR3 is 15 residues long. Trimming took off 4 bases at V and 7 bases at J, with 19 bases between the two ends. For the CDR3, the DNA is TGTGCCAGCAGTTTCCACCCGGGGGGCTGGGGTGAAGCTTTCTTT. Translation gives CASSFHPGGWGEAFF.

The CDR3 nucleotides read TGTGCCAGCAGCGCCCTACAGGAGACGCCAAGAAGCTCCTACAATGAGCAGTTCTTC. This encodes CASSALQETPRSSYNEQFF. The chain carries TRBV5-4 and TRBJ2-1; the D gene is possibly TRBD1 (5 bases). Germline V CDR1 and CDR2: SGHNT, YYREEE (reference sequence). V lost 4 bases, J lost 0 bases, and 23 bases lay in between. This CDR3 has 19 amino acids. The variable domain in full, completed from reference TRBV5-4 and TRBJ2-1, reads ETGVTQSPTHLIKTRGQQVTLRCSSQSGHNTVSWYQQALGQGPQFIFQYYREEENGRGNFPPRFSGLQFPNYSSELNVNALELDDSALYLCASSALQETPRSSYNEQFFGPGTRLTVL.

This clone was recorded only once. The V and J genes are TRBV10-3 and TRBJ2-5; possible D gene TRBD2, 6 bases. The V end lost 4 bases, the J end lost 5 bases, and 14 bases lay between the germline ends. The CDR3 totals 14 residues. Germline CDR1 is ENHRY and CDR2 is SYGVKD. DNA for the CDR3: TGTGCCATCAGTGCGGGGGAACTTGGCGAGACCCAGTACTTC. Translating gives CAISAGELGETQYF.

The V gene is TRBV19, the J gene TRBJ1-2, with TRBD1 as a possible D gene (5 bases). In germline, CDR1 is LNHDA, CDR2 SQIVND (reference sequence). V was cut by 1 base and J by 4 bases, with 10 bases left in between. CDR3 length: 14 residues. CDR3 loop: CASSIGPGIYGYTF. The CDR3 DNA follows: TGTGCCAGTAGTATAGGCCCAGGGATCTATGGCTACACCTTC.

CDR3 sequence reads: CASSEGEENTEAFF. CDR3 nucleotides: TGTGCCAGTAGTGAGGGGGAAGAGAACACTGAAGCTTTCTTT. This chain joins TRBV19 and TRBJ1-1; D is possibly TRBD1 (6 bases). CDR1 LNHDA and CDR2 SQIVND come from the germline V gene (reference sequence). Trimming removed 5 bases at V and 1 base at J, with 11 bases between. The CDR3 spans 14 residues.

The genes are TRBV6-5 and TRBJ2-7; 10 nucleotides agree with TRBD1. J lost 7 bases, V lost 4 bases, and 7 bases had no gene match. Germline V CDR1 and CDR2: MNHEY, SVGAGI. The CDR3 spans 14 residues. CDR3 nucleotide sequence: TGTGCCAGCAGTTGTGGGACAGGGGCCCGGGAGCAGTACTTC. It translates to CASSCGTGAREQYF.

This chain connects TRBV4-3 to TRBJ2-1; 8 bases align to TRBD2. Germline V lookup: CDR1 LGHNA, CDR2 YSLEER. J gave up 4 bases and V 2 bases, and 7 bases lay outside the gene matches. This CDR3 is built from 16 residues. CDR3 region: CASSQKEPSGYNEQFF. The CDR3, as DNA: TGCGCCAGCAGCCAAAAAGAACCTAGCGGGTACAATGAGCAGTTCTTC.

The chain is built from TRBV4-3 and TRBJ1-4; TRBD1 matches at 10 bases. With V trimmed by 4 bases and J by 7 bases, 12 bases remained unmatched. The CDR3 spans 17 residues. Germline CDR1 LGHNA, CDR2 YSLEER. CDR3: CASSPLTGGEDGEKLFF. DNA of the CDR3: TGCGCCAGCAGCCCCCTGACAGGGGGCGAAGATGGTGAAAAACTGTTTTTT.

J is TRBJ2-3 and V is TRBV6-1; TRBD2 matches at 10 bases. The CDR3 covers 16 residues. Germline V gene data show CDR1 as MNHNS and CDR2 as SASEGT. V trimming: 4 bases; J trimming: 3 bases; junction bases outside the gene matches: 7. The CDR3 loop reads CASSGLAGDGTDTQYF. The CDR3, as DNA: TGTGCCAGCAGTGGGCTAGCGGGGGATGGGACAGATACGCAGTATTTT.

The chain recombines TRBV30 with TRBJ1-1; 7 bases align to TRBD1. Unmatched junction bases numbered 6, after V lost 0 bases and J lost 2 bases. CDR1 and CDR2 (germline): GTSNPN, SVGIG (reference sequence). There are 15 residues in the CDR3. Here the CDR3 reads CAWSVKGTVNTEAFF. CDR3 nucleotides: TGTGCCTGGAGTGTAAAGGGGACAGTCAACACTGAAGCTTTCTTT.

The chain joins TRBV10-3 to TRBJ1-1; 7 bases match TRBD1. Trimming removed 4 bases from V and 1 base from J; junction bases left unmatched: 9. The CDR3 spans 16 residues. The germline V gene encodes CDR1 ENHRY and CDR2 SYGVKD. Here the CDR3 DNA reads TGTGCCATCAGTGCCGGGGACAGACGTACGAACACTGAAGCTTTCTTT. This translates into CAISAGDRRTNTEAFF.

This rearrangement joins TRBV7-9 to TRBJ1-4; 9 bases match TRBD1. This CDR3 contains 15 residues. With 5 bases clipped from V and 5 bases from J, the junction kept 6 bases outside the gene matches. Germline CDR1 and CDR2: SEHNR and FQNEAQ (reference sequence). This CDR3 reads CASSGGDRENEKLFF. As DNA, the CDR3 is TGTGCCAGCAGCGGAGGGGACAGGGAAAATGAAAAACTGTTTTTT.

This chain links TRBV25-1 with TRBJ2-1; 7 nucleotides line up with TRBD2. Germline V gene sequence: CDR1 MGHDK, CDR2 SYGVNS. Trimming took 1 base from V and 3 from J; bases not matched to a gene: 9. CDR3 length equals 17 residues. CDR3 protein: CASSESSRGGFYNEQFF. DNA for the CDR3: TGTGCCAGCAGTGAATCGTCGCGCGGGGGTTTCTACAATGAGCAGTTCTTC.

This rearrangement joins TRBV12-5 to TRBJ2-3; 9 bases match TRBD1. The ends lost 5 bases at V and 1 base at J; junction bases unmatched: 10. This CDR3 region has 17 residues. Germline CDR1 reads LGHNT; CDR2 reads FRNRAP. The DNA for the CDR3 is TGTGCTAGTGGTAGGGCCCGGGACAGGGTGGGCACAGATACGCAGTATTTT. Translation gives CASGRARDRVGTDTQYF.

This clone is a singleton in its sample. The chain carries TRBV7-6 and TRBJ1-2; 8 bases match TRBD1. Germline V gives CDR1 SGHVS, CDR2 FNYEAQ. V lost 2 bases, J lost 8 bases, and 7 bases stayed unmatched. The CDR3 has 14 residues. Here the CDR3 DNA reads TGTGCCAGCAGCTTACGCCAGGGGGCGTGGGGCTACACCTTC. Translating gives CASSLRQGAWGYTF.

The J gene is TRBJ2-5, the V gene TRBV19; 8 bases align to TRBD1. Per the germline V gene, CDR1 is LNHDA and CDR2 is SQIVND (reference sequence). This CDR3 has 14 amino acids. The V and J ends lost 6 bases and 4 bases, in that order; junction bases with no gene match: 7. CDR3 DNA sequence: TGTGCCAGTAGGGGGACAGGCGTCCGAGAGACCCAGTACTTC. This gives the protein CASRGTGVRETQYF.

The rearrangement links TRBV30 to TRBJ1-2; TRBD1 matches at 8 bases. Trimming took 1 base from V and 5 from J; bases not matched to a gene: 9. CDR3 size: 15 residues. Germline CDR1 is GTSNPN and CDR2 is SVGIG (reference sequence). CDR3 protein: CAWSELGQGEYGYTF. Here the CDR3 DNA reads TGTGCCTGGAGTGAACTCGGACAGGGAGAGTATGGCTACACCTTC. The variable domain in full, completed from reference TRBV30 and TRBJ1-2, reads SQTIHQWPATLVQPVGSPLSLECTVEGTSNPNLYWYRQAAGRGLQLLFYSVGIGQISSEVPQNLSASRPQDRQFILSSKKLLLSDSGFYLCAWSELGQGEYGYTFGSGTRLTVV.

V usage is TRBV27 and J usage is TRBJ2-1, with D possibly matching TRBD2 (5 bases). V lost 4 bases, J lost 2 bases, and 15 bases lay in between. From germline, CDR1 is MNHEY and CDR2 SMNVEV (reference sequence). The CDR3 length is 16 residues. The CDR3 protein is CASSYGLAPTYNEQFF. CDR3 nucleotide sequence: TGTGCCAGCAGTTATGGGTTAGCGCCTACCTACAATGAGCAGTTCTTC.

The CDR3 nucleotides read TGCGCCAGCAGCCAGCGGGACTTCCAGGTAGATACGCAGTATTTT. This gives the protein CASSQRDFQVDTQYF. The J gene is TRBJ2-3, the V gene TRBV4-1, with D possibly TRBD2 on 6 matching bases. CDR1 and CDR2 from the germline V gene are MGHRA and YSYEKL. V was shortened by 3 bases and J by 5 bases, with 15 bases between the two germline ends. The CDR3 covers 15 residues.

The chain links TRBV4-3 to TRBJ1-6, with 8 bases aligning to TRBD1. The CDR3 contains 16 residues. The J segment lost 13 bases and the V segment lost 2 bases, leaving 13 bases of the junction unmatched. Germline loops: CDR1 LGHNA, CDR2 YSLEER. The CDR3 protein is CASSQTSDRALFPLHF. Written as DNA, the CDR3 is TGCGCCAGCAGCCAAACTTCGGACAGGGCCCTATTCCCCCTCCACTTT.

This chain joins TRBV28 and TRBJ2-2; tentatively, D is TRBD2 (6 bases). This CDR3 comprises 16 residues. V gave up 7 bases and J gave up 3 bases, with 18 bases separating them. The germline V gene has CDR1 MDHEN and CDR2 SYDVKM. The CDR3 sequence is CASTIPTGVDTGELFF. In DNA, the CDR3 is TGTGCCAGCACCATACCGACGGGGGTGGACACCGGGGAGCTGTTTTTT.

This chain uses TRBV7-3 with TRBJ2-1; 8 bases align to TRBD1. The CDR3 is 16 residues long. V was clipped by 1 base and J by 5 bases; unmatched bases: 7. Germline V gene sequence: CDR1 SGHTA, CDR2 FQGTGA. CDR3 in amino acids: CASSLNPTGVNNEQFF. As DNA, the CDR3 is TGTGCCAGCAGCTTAAACCCGACAGGGGTGAACAATGAGCAGTTCTTC.